These 2 T cell receptor beta chains originate from one sample sequenced in a study of blood T cell repertoires in COVID-19. Sequencing used immunoSEQ multiplex PCR; TCRdb keeps in-frame clones, though not all of them. The sample lists under 100,000 clones; approximately 89% were seen once. The specimen sequenced was peripheral blood. Source of these receptors: a human donor in a cohort sampled during active COVID-19.

V is TRBV19 and J is TRBJ1-4, with unresolved D. The V gene lost 5 bases and the J gene lost 6 bases, with 22 bases spanning the gap. The CDR3 is 17 amino acids. The germline CDR1 and CDR2 sequences are LNHDA and SQIVND (reference sequence). CDR3 sequence: CASSLSSRRRVDEKLFF. The CDR3 coding sequence is TGTGCCAGTAGTCTATCGAGTCGTCGGAGGGTCGATGAAAAACTGTTTTTT.

The genes are TRBV7-3 and TRBJ1-2; D remains unclear. Between the trimmed V and J ends, which lost 5 bases and 8 bases, there was a span of 15 bases. The V gene's germline CDR1 is SGHTA and CDR2 FQGTGA. This CDR3 comprises 13 residues. CDR3 residues: CASSKTRGMGYTF. In DNA, the CDR3 is TGTGCCAGCAGCAAAACGCGGGGAATGGGCTACACCTTC.